This T cell receptor beta chain originates from a study of T cells after yellow fever vaccination. Study-wide findings and caveats: Clones from primary vaccination mostly reappeared after the booster (approximately 95% CD4, approximately 86% CD8).

TCRdb processed the 5' RACE reads anew with MiXCR; each CDR3 protein has one entry. This table holds fewer than 450,000 distinct CDR3 sequences, 11% found once. Germline V gene data show CDR1 as SGHDN and CDR2 as FVKESK. The CDR3 has 15 amino acids. Trimming shortened V by 2 bases and J by 3 bases, and 10 bases separated the two germline ends. In its sample, this clonotype was seen a few times. What it binds is unknown. The V call is TRBV14, the J call TRBJ2-2; D might be TRBD2 (5 bases). Sequences were derived from PBMCs, sampled on the day of the first yellow fever vaccination. The origin of this receptor is a man between 18 and 35 years old who received the YFV17D yellow fever vaccine. CDR3 in amino acids: CASSQFKLDTGELFF. CDR3 nucleotides: TGTGCCAGCAGCCAATTTAAACTAGACACCGGGGAGCTGTTTTTT.